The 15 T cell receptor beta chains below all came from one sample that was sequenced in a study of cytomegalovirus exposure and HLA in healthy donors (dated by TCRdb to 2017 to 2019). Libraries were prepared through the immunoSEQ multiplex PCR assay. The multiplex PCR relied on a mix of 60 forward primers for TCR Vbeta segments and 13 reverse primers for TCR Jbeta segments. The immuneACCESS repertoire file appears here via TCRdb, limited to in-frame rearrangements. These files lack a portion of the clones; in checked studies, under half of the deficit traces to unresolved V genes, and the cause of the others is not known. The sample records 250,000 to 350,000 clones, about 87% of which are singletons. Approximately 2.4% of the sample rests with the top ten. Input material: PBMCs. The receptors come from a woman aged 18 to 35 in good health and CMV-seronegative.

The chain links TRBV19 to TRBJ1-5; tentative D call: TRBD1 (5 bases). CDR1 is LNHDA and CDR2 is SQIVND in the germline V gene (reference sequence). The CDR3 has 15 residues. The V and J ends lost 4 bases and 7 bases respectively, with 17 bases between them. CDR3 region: CASSTLGQAGQPQHF. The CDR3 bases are TGTGCCAGTAGTACCCTGGGGCAGGCGGGGCAGCCCCAGCATTTT.

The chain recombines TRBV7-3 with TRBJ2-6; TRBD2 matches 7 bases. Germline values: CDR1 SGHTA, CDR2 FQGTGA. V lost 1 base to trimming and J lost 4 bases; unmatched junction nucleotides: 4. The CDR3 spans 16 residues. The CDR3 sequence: CASSLRGGPGANVLTF. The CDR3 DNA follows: TGTGCCAGCAGCTTAAGGGGAGGGCCCGGGGCCAACGTCCTGACTTTC.

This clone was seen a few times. The chain's CDR3 is CAWTGNYGYTF. CDR3 bases: TGTGCCTGGACAGGGAACTATGGCTACACCTTC. This chain connects TRBV30 to TRBJ1-2, with a possible D match to TRBD1 (5 bases). The germline CDR1 and CDR2 sequences are GTSNPN and SVGIG (reference sequence). The length of the CDR3 is 11 residues. V lost 4 bases and J lost 2, with 5 bases in between.

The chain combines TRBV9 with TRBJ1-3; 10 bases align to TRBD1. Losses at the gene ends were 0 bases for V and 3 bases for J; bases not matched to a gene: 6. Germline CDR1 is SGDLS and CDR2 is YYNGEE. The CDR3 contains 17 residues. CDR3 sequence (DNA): TGTGCCAGCAGCGTAGAGGGACAGGGGTTAAGTGGAAACACCATATATTTT. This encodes CASSVEGQGLSGNTIYF.

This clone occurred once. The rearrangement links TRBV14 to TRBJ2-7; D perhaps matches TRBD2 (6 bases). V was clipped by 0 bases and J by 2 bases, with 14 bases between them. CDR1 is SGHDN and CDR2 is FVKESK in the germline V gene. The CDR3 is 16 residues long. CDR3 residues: CASSQETGEIPYEQYF. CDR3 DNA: TGTGCCAGCAGCCAAGAGACGGGGGAGATTCCCTACGAGCAGTACTTC. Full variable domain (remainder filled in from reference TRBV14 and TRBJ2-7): EAGVTQFPSHSVIEKGQTVTLRCDPISGHDNLYWYRRVMGKEIKFLLHFVKESKQDESGMPNNRFLAERTGGTYSTLKVQPAELEDSGVYFCASSQETGEIPYEQYFGPGTRLTVT.

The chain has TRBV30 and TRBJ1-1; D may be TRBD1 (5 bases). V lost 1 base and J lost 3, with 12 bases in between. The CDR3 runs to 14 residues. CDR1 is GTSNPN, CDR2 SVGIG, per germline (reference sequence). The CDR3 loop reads CAWSGPRDYTEAFF. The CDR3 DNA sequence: TGTGCCTGGAGTGGGCCCCGGGACTACACTGAAGCTTTCTTT.

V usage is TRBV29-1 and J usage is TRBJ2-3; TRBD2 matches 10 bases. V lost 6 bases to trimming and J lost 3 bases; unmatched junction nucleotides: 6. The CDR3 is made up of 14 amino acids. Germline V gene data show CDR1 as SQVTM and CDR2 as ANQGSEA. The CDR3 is CSVESGGGTDTQYF. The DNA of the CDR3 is TGCAGCGTGGAGAGCGGGGGGGGGACAGATACGCAGTATTTT.

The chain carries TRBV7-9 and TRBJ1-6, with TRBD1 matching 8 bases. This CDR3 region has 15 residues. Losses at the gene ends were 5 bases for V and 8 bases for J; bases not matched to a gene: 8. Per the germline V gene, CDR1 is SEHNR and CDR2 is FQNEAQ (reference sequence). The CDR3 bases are TGTGCCAGCAGCCCCGTTCGGGGACAGGATTCACCCCTCCACTTT. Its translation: CASSPVRGQDSPLHF.

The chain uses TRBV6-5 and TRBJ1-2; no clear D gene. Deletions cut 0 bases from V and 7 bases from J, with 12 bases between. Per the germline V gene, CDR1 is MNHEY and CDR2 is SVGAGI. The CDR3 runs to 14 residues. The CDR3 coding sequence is TGTGCCAGCAGTTACTCGAACAGCCAGAGTGGCTACACCTTC. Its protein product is CASSYSNSQSGYTF.

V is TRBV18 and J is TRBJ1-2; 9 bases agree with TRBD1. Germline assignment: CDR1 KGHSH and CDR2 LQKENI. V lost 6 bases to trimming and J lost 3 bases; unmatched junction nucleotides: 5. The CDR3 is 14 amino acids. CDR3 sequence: CASSEQGADYGYTF. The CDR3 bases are TGTGCCAGCTCGGAACAGGGGGCTGACTATGGCTACACCTTC.

This CDR3 is CASSLAGKYNEQFF. The DNA for the CDR3 is TGCGCCAGCAGCCTGGCAGGGAAATACAATGAGCAGTTCTTC. The rearrangement joins TRBV4-1 to TRBJ2-1; a possible D gene is TRBD1 (5 bases). Trimming took 4 bases from V and 4 from J, leaving 11 bases between them. Germline CDR1 is MGHRA and CDR2 is YSYEKL. The CDR3 contains 14 residues.

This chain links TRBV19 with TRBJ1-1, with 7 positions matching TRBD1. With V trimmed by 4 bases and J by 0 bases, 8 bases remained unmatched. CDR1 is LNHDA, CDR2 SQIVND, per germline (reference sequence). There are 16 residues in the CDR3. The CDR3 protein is CASSTRGRTMNTEAFF. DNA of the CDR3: TGTGCCAGTAGTACGAGGGGGCGCACCATGAACACTGAAGCTTTCTTT.

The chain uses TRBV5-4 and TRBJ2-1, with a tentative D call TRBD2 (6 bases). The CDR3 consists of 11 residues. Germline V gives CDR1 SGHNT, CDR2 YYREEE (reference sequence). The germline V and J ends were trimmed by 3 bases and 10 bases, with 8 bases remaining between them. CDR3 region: CASSSREEQFF. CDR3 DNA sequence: TGTGCCAGCAGCTCCCGGGAGGAGCAGTTCTTC.

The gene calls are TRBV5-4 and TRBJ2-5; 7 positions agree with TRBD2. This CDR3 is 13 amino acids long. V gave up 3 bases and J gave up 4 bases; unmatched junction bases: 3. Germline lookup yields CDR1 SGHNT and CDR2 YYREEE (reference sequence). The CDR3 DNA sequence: TGTGCCAGCAGCTCTCCGGGGGGAGAGACCCAGTACTTC. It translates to CASSSPGGETQYF. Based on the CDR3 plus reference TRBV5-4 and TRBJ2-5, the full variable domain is ETGVTQSPTHLIKTRGQQVTLRCSSQSGHNTVSWYQQALGQGPQFIFQYYREEENGRGNFPPRFSGLQFPNYSSELNVNALELDDSALYLCASSSPGGETQYFGPGTRLLVL.

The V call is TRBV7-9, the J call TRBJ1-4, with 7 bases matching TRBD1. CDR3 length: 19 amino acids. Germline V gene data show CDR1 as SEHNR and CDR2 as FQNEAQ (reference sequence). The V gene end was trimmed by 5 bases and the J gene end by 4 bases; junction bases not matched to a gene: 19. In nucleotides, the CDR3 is TGTGCCAGCAGCCCTCATTTTGGGGACAAACAGGGGTTTAATGAAAAACTGTTTTTT. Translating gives CASSPHFGDKQGFNEKLFF.